The subject of this entry is one T cell receptor (beta chain). The sample is drawn from a study of blood T cell repertoires in COVID-19. Study-level information: Both acute and convalescent COVID-19 samples were obtained from the United States, Italy and Spain.

Original analysis: Counts of nucleated cells, estimated from reference gene primer amplification, were obtained. Assay: immunoSEQ multiplex PCR; the TCRdb copy retains only in-frame clones and omits some. Clone size and the V and J calls come from that table; the DNA yielded D and trimming. The sample yields about 56,000 clones, roughly 89% seen once. In Seattle, patients joined the study during active infection and were tracked longitudinally. This CDR3 comprises 13 residues. V was pared by 3 bases and J by 5 bases, with 10 bases between. The rearrangement links TRBV12-3 or TRBV12-4 to TRBJ1-2; D is unclear. The specimen sequenced was peripheral blood. This sequence was found in a woman aged 55-70 years with COVID-19, enrolled during active disease. CDR3 nucleotide sequence: TGTGCCAGCAGTTTTCACGGGTGGTATGGCTACACCTTC. It translates to CASSFHGWYGYTF.